The rows below give T cell receptor beta chains drawn from one sample of a study of type 1 regulatory T cells. TCRdb reprocessed the reads with MiXCR, giving one entry per CDR3 protein. The sample consists of 80,000 to 100,000 distinct CDR3 sequences, roughly 30% of them appearing once. Sequences were obtained from CD4+ T cells, either the whole sample or a sorted fraction (not recorded which). These receptors were collected from a human donor in good health. Each CDR3 is given with its conserved first and last residue. Fields, in order: D gene, J gene, V gene, clone size, CDR3 protein, CDR3 DNA. D genes are given only for firm matches. Not every row has a clone size; where given, it reads once, few, many or a size class.

TRBD1 TRBJ2-2 TRBV29-1 . CSAGTGATGELFF TGCAGCGCCGGGACAGGGGCCACCGGGGAGCTGTTTTTT
. TRBJ2-7 TRBV6-5 . CASSMGWDEQYF TGTGCCAGCAGCATGGGTTGGGACGAGCAGTACTTC
. TRBJ1-1 TRBV4-1 few CASSRIGGRGTEAFF TGCGCCAGCAGCCGGATCGGGGGGCGCGGAACTGAAGCTTTCTTT
TRBD2 TRBJ2-5 TRBV12-3/TRBV12-4 . CASSTSEETQYF TGTGCCAGCAGTACTAGCGAAGAGACCCAGTACTTC
TRBD2 TRBJ2-3 TRBV2 . CASSERFKAGVGTDTQYF TGTGCCAGCAGTGAAAGGTTCAAAGCGGGAGTGGGGACAGATACGCAGTATTTT
. TRBJ2-7 TRBV28 few CASTGSSYEQYF TGTGCCTCGACCGGGTCGTCCTACGAGCAGTACTTC
. TRBJ1-1 TRBV12-3/TRBV12-4 few CASSPLGGGAGAFF TGTGCCAGCAGCCCCCTTGGGGGGGGGGCAGGAGCTTTCTTT
. TRBJ2-2 TRBV6-2/TRBV6-3 few CASNRESVGELFF TGTGCCAGCAACCGAGAATCGGTCGGGGAGCTGTTTTTT
. TRBJ2-6 TRBV7-9 . CASSLALQVSSGANVLTF TGTGCCAGCAGCTTAGCCCTCCAGGTCAGCTCTGGGGCCAACGTCCTGACTTTC
. TRBJ2-5 TRBV5-1 . CASSRLGETQYF TGCGCCAGCAGTCGTCTCGGGGAGACCCAGTACTTC
. TRBJ2-3 TRBV4-3 . CASSASGAASTDTQYF TGCGCCAGCAGTGCCTCTGGGGCGGCCAGCACAGATACGCAGTATTTT
TRBD2 TRBJ2-3 TRBV5-1 once CASSLAELAGQDTQYF TGCGCCAGCAGCTTGGCCGAACTAGCGGGCCAAGATACGCAGTATTTT
. TRBJ2-7 TRBV20-1 . CSARNPGRAGQYF TGCAGTGCTAGAAACCCCGGTCGTGCGGGGCAGTACTTC
. TRBJ1-3 TRBV20-1 few CSARDPKGNTIYF TGCAGTGCTAGAGATCCGAAAGGAAACACCATATATTTT
TRBD1 TRBJ2-7 TRBV9 few CASSEGGGQGGYEQYF TGTGCCAGCAGCGAAGGGGGGGGACAGGGCGGCTACGAGCAGTACTTC
TRBD2 TRBJ2-6 TRBV20-1 . CSASGLAGLSGANVLTF TGCAGTGCTAGTGGACTAGCGGGTCTCTCTGGGGCCAACGTCCTGACTTTC
. TRBJ1-1 TRBV3-1 few CASSQGGTEAFF TGTGCCAGCAGCCAAGGGGGGACTGAAGCTTTCTTT
. TRBJ1-5 TRBV12-3/TRBV12-4 . CASTSGTFAQPQHF TGTGCCAGCACCTCAGGGACATTTGCTCAGCCCCAGCATTTT
TRBD1 TRBJ1-5 TRBV28 . CASLTGGVGSQHF TGTGCCAGCCTGACAGGGGGGGTAGGGTCCCAGCATTTT
. TRBJ2-1 TRBV21-1 . CASNLAEHTYNEQFF TGTGCCAGCAATCTAGCGGAACACACCTACAATGAGCAGTTCTTC
. TRBJ2-2 TRBV5-1 . CASRGGGTNTGELFF TGCGCCAGCAGAGGGGGAGGAACGAACACCGGGGAGCTGTTTTTT
. TRBJ2-1 TRBV29-1 few CSAKSSYNEQFF TGCAGCGCAAAGAGCTCCTACAATGAGCAGTTCTTC
. TRBJ1-1 TRBV7-2 . CASSLGRATEAFF TGTGCCAGCAGCTTAGGCCGGGCGACTGAAGCTTTCTTT
. TRBJ1-2 TRBV20-1 . CSARARTEAYGYTF TGCAGTGCTAGGGCCAGGACAGAGGCCTATGGCTACACCTTC
. TRBJ2-1 TRBV7-2 few CASRGSVGDNEQFF TGTGCCAGCAGAGGTTCCGTTGGCGACAATGAGCAGTTCTTC
. TRBJ2-2 TRBV5-1 few CASTAAGDYTGELFF TGCGCCAGCACCGCGGCAGGGGATTACACCGGGGAGCTGTTTTTT
TRBD2 TRBJ2-5 TRBV24-1 few CATSGAKRGAQETQYF TGTGCCACCAGTGGGGCTAAGCGGGGGGCCCAAGAGACCCAGTACTTC
. TRBJ2-1 TRBV14 few CASSPADYSYNEQFF TGTGCCAGCAGCCCAGCGGACTACTCCTACAATGAGCAGTTCTTC
. TRBJ1-2 TRBV5-6 few CASSSDEDPYGYTF TGTGCCAGCAGCTCCGACGAGGATCCCTATGGCTACACCTTC
. TRBJ2-7 TRBV11-2 . CASSRDTEYEQYF TGTGCCAGCAGCAGGGACACCGAATACGAGCAGTACTTC
. TRBJ2-7 TRBV24-1 . CATSDPGYPYEQYF TGTGCCACCAGTGACCCGGGTTACCCCTACGAGCAGTACTTC
. TRBJ1-6 TRBV20-1 few CSAFRGTPHNSPLHF TGCAGTGCCTTTAGAGGGACACCTCATAATTCACCCCTCCACTTT
TRBD1 TRBJ2-7 TRBV19 . CASTTFLGQGVDEQYF TGTGCCAGTACGACTTTTCTGGGACAGGGGGTCGACGAGCAGTACTTC
. TRBJ1-2 TRBV6-1 . CASSGQGFYGYTF TGTGCCAGCAGTGGCCAGGGCTTCTATGGCTACACCTTC
. TRBJ2-6 TRBV5-4 . CASSLVGAGANVLTF TGTGCCAGCAGCTTGGTCGGGGCTGGGGCCAACGTCCTGACTTTC
TRBD1 TRBJ2-1 TRBV7-3 few CASSKDPSGTVNNEQFF TGTGCCAGCAGCAAAGACCCTTCCGGGACAGTAAACAATGAGCAGTTCTTC
. TRBJ2-5 TRBV27 . CASSVDRKETQYF TGTGCCAGCAGTGTCGACAGGAAAGAGACCCAGTACTTC
. TRBJ2-3 TRBV7-9 few CASSLNSKDTQYF TGTGCCAGCAGCTTAAACTCTAAAGATACGCAGTATTTT
. TRBJ2-7 TRBV7-8 . CASSLGARARSIHEQYF TGTGCCAGCAGCTTAGGTGCCAGGGCGCGGAGTATTCACGAGCAGTACTTC
. TRBJ2-5 TRBV5-1 few CASTLEPQETQYF TGCGCCAGCACCTTGGAACCTCAAGAGACCCAGTACTTC
TRBD1 TRBJ2-6 TRBV18 . CASSPQDRGTGANVLTF TGTGCCAGCTCACCTCAGGACAGGGGAACTGGGGCCAACGTCCTGACTTTC